This T cell receptor (beta chain) was observed in a study of T-cell reconstitution after alpha-beta-depleted transplantation in children. Germline V gives CDR1 SGHTA, CDR2 FQGNSA. Trimming stripped 7 bases from V and 3 bases from J, with 12 bases between. The CDR3 contains 13 residues. Unique molecular identifiers were incorporated during preparation of the TCRbeta library. TCRdb re-derived calls from the PCR reads in MiXCR, one entry per CDR3 protein. This sample carries about 340,000 distinct CDR3 sequences, approximately 10% of them seen once, and the ten largest clones take approximately 2.3%. This clonotype has more than one count but fewer than ten.

This clonotype originated in a human donor who donated a stem cell graft to a child with acute lymphoblastic leukemia. The chain combines TRBV7-2 with TRBJ2-5; the D gene could be TRBD1 or TRBD2 (5 bases each). Source: PBMCs from the stem cell graft donor, taken from the stem cell graft. CDR3 sequence: CASNLAREETQYF. In nucleotides, the CDR3 is TGTGCCAGCAACCTAGCCAGGGAAGAGACCCAGTACTTC.